The next 4 T cell receptor beta chains were all read from a single sample in a study of CXCR3-negative and CXCR3-positive naive CD8 T cells. Which antigens these TCRs recognize remains unknown. General study findings and limits: Greater hydrophobicity was found in TRB CDR3s of CXCR3-positive naive cells than of CXCR3-negative naive cells.

UMI labels and 5' RACE were used to prepare the TRB cDNA libraries. TCRdb reprocessed the 5' RACE reads, with one entry per CDR3 protein and no DNA. The data show about 98,000 distinct CDR3 sequences, and the top ten clones hold about 1.1%. The sample taken for sequencing was naive CXCR3+ CD8+ T cells from blood. The subset denotes: CD45RO-CCR7+CD27+CD95- naive CD8+ T cells expressing CXCR3 (TNR3+). These TCRs come from a human donor in good health. Some clones in this sample may be carry-over from other donors' samples.

V gene TRBV12-3 or TRBV12-4 combines with J gene TRBJ2-1; the D call from TCRdb, TRBD1, cannot be confirmed without DNA. This CDR3 has 15 amino acids. The CDR3 is CASSSERGGYNEQFF.

This sequence joins TRBV7-6 and TRBJ2-7. This CDR3 comprises 16 residues. Germline CDR1 and CDR2: SGHVS and FNYEAQ. CDR3 sequence: CASSLVAGLGIYEQYF.

The chain is built from TRBV20-1 and TRBJ2-1; TCRdb lists TRBD2, though no DNA is available to test this call. The CDR3 consists of 16 residues. Germline CDR1 and CDR2: DFQATT and SNEGSKA (reference sequence). The CDR3 is CSAPPPGRAKADEQFF.

CDR3 sequence reads: CASSSWTGNTIYF. The chain links TRBV7-2 to TRBJ1-3. The length of the CDR3 is 13 residues. Per germline, CDR1 SGHTA and CDR2 FQGNSA. The variable domain in full, completed from reference TRBV7-2 and TRBJ1-3, reads GAGVSQSPSNKVTEKGKDVELRCDPISGHTALYWYRQSLGQGLEFLIYFQGNSAPDKSGLPSDRFSAERTGGSVSTLTIQRTQQEDSAVYLCASSSWTGNTIYFGEGSWLTVV.